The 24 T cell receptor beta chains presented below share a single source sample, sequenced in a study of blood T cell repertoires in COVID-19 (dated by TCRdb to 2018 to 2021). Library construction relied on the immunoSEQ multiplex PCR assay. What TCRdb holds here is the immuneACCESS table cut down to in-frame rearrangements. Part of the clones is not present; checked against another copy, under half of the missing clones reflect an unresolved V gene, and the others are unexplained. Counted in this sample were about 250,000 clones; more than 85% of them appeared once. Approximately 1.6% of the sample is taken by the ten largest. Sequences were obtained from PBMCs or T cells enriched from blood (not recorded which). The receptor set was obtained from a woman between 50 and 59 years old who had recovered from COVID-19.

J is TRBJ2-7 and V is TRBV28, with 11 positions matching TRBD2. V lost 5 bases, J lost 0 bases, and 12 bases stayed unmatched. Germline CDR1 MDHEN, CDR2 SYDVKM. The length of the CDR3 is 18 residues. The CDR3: CASSIGLAGLTPSYEQYF. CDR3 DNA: TGTGCCAGCAGTATCGGACTAGCGGGCCTCACCCCCTCCTACGAGCAGTACTTC.

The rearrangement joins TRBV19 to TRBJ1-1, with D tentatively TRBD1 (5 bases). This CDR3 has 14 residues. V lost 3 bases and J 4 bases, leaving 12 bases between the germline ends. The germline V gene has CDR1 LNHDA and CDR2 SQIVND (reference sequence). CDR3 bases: TGTGCCAGTAGTATGATGGAGGGGTCCACTGAAGCTTTCTTT. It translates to CASSMMEGSTEAFF.

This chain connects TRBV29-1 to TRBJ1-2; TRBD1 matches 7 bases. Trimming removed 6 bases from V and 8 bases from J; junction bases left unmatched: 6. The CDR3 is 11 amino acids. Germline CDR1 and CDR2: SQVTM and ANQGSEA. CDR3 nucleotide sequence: TGCAGCGTGACAGGGAAGGAAGGCTACACCTTC. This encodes CSVTGKEGYTF.

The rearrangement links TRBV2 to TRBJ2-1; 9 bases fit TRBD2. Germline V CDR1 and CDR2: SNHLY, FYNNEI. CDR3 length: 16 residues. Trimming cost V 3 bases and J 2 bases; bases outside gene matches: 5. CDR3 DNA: TGTGCCAGCAGTGAGACTAGCGGTCTAACCTACAATGAGCAGTTCTTC. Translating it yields CASSETSGLTYNEQFF.

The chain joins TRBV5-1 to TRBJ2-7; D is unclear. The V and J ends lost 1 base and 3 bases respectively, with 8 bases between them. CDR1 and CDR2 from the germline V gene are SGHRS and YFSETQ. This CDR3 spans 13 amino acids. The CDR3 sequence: CASSLFGDYEQYF. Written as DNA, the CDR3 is TGCGCCAGCAGCTTGTTTGGAGACTACGAGCAGTACTTC.

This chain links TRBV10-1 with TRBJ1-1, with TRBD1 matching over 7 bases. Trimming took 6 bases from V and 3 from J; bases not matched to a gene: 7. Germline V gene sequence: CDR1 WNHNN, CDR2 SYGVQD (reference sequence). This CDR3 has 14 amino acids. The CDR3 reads CASREDRADTEAFF. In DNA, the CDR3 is TGCGCCAGCAGGGAAGACAGGGCCGACACTGAAGCTTTCTTT.

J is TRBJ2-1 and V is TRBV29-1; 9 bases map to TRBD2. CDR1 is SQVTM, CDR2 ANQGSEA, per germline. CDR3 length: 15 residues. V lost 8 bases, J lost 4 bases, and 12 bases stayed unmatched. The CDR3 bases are TGCAGCACCGGCTGGGTAGCGGGGGAGTACAATGAGCAGTTCTTC. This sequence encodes CSTGWVAGEYNEQFF.

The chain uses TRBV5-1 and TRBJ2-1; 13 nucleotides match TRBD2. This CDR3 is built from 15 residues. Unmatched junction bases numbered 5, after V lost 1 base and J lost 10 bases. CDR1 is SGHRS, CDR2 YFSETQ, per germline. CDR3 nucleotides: TGCGCCAGCAGCTTGATACTAGCGGGAGGGGAGGAGCAGTTCTTC. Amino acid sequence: CASSLILAGGEEQFF.

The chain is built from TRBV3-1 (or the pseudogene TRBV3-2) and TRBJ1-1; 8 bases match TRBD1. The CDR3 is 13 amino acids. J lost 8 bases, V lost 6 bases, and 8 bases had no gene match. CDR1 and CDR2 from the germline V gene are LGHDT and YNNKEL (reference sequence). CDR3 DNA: TGTGCCAGCAGTGTGGGACAGGCGGTAGAAGCTTTCTTT. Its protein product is CASSVGQAVEAFF.

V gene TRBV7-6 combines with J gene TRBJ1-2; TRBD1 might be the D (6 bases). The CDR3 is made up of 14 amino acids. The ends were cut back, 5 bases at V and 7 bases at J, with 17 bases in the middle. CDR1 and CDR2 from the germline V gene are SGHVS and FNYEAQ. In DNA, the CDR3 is TGTGCCAGCAGCCTCACCGGACAGTTCGGTGGCTACACCTTC. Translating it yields CASSLTGQFGGYTF.

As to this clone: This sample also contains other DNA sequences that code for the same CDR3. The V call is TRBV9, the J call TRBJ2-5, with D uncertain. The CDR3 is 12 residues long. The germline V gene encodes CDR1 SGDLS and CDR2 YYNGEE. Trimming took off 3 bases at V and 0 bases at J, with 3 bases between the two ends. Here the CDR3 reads CASSANQETQYF. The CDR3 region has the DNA TGTGCCAGCAGCGCCAACCAAGAGACCCAGTACTTC.

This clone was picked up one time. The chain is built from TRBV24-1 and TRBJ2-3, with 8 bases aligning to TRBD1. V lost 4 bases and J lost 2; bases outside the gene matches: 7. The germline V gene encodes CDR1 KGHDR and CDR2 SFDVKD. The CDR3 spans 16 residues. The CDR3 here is CATSESDRVATDTQYF. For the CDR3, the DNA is TGTGCCACCAGTGAATCGGACAGGGTAGCCACAGATACGCAGTATTTT.

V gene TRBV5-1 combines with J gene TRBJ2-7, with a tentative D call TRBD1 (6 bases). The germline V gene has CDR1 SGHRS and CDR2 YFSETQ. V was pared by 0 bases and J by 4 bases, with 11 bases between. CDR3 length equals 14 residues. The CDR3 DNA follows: TGCGCCAGCAGCTTGGAGCCCAGGGGTTACGAGCAGTACTTC. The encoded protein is CASSLEPRGYEQYF.

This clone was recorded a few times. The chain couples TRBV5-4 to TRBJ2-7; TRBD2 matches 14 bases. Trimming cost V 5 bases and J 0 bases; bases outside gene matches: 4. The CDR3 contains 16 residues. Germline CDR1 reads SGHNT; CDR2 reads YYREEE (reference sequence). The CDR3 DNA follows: TGTGCCAGCAGTTGGGGGACTAGCGGGAGCTCCTACGAGCAGTACTTC. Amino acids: CASSWGTSGSSYEQYF.

The CDR3 protein is CASSTGTGGQETQYF. In DNA form, the CDR3 reads TGTGCCAGCTCAACCGGGACAGGGGGCCAAGAGACCCAGTACTTC. The rearrangement uses TRBV18 and TRBJ2-5, with 11 bases matching TRBD1. Germline lookup yields CDR1 KGHSH and CDR2 LQKENI. The CDR3 spans 15 residues. V was pared by 5 bases and J by 1 base, with 3 bases of the junction left unmatched.

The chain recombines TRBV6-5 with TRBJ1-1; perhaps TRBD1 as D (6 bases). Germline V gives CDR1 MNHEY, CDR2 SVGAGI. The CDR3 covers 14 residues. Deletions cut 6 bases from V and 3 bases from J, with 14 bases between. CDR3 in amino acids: CASRPLGADTEAFF. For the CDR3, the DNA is TGTGCCAGCAGGCCCCTGGGGGCGGACACTGAAGCTTTCTTT.

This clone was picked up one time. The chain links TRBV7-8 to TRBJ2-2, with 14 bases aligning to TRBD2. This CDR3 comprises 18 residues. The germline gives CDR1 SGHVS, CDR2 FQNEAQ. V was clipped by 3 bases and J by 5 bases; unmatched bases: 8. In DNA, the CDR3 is TGTGCCAGCAGCTTTGGGACTAGCGGGAGAGTTCGGACCGGGGAGCTGTTTTTT. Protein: CASSFGTSGRVRTGELFF.

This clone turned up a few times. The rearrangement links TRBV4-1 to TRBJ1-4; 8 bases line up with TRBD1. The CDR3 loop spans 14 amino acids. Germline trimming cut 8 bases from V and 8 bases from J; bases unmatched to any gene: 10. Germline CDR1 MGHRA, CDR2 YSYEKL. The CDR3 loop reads CASPDRGRREKLFF. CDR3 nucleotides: TGCGCCAGCCCCGACAGGGGCAGAAGAGAAAAACTGTTTTTT.

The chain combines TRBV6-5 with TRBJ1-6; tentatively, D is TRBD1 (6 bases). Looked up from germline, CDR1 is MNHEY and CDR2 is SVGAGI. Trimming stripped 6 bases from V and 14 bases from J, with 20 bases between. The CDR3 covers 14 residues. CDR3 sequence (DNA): TGTGCCAGCAGGAGGGGGACCACTACCCTGGCCCTCCACTTT. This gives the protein CASRRGTTTLALHF.

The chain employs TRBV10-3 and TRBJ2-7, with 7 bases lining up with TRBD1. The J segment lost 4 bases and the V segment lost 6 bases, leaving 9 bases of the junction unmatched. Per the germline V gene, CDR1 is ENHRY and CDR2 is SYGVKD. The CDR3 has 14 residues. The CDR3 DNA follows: TGTGCCATCAGCGACCGACAGGGATATTACGAGCAGTACTTC. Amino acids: CAISDRQGYYEQYF.

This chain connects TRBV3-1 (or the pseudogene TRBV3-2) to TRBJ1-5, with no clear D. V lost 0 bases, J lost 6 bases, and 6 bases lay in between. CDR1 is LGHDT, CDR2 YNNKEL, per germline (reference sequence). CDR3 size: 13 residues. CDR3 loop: CASSQDRVQPQHF. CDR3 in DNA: TGTGCCAGCAGCCAAGATCGGGTTCAGCCCCAGCATTTT.

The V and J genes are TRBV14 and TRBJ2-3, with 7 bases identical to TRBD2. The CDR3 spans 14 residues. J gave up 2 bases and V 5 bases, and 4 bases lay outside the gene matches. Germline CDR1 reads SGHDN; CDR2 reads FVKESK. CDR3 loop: CASSVTSATDTQYF. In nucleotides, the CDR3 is TGTGCCAGCAGCGTCACTAGCGCCACAGATACGCAGTATTTT.

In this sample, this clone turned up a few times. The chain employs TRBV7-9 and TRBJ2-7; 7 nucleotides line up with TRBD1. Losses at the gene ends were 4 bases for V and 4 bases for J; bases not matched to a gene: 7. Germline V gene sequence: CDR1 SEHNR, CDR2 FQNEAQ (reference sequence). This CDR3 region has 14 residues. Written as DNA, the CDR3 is TGTGCCAGCAGCTCGTCAGGGGGTACGTACGAGCAGTACTTC. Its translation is CASSSSGGTYEQYF.

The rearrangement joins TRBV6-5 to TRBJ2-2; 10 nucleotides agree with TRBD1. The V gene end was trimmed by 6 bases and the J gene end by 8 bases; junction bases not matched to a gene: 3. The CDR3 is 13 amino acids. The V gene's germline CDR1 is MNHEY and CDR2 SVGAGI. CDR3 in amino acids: CASRGQGRGELFF. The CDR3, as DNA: TGTGCCAGCAGGGGACAGGGGAGGGGGGAGCTGTTTTTT.